The sample holds a few counts of the clone carrying this T cell receptor (beta chain). The listed genes are named as in mouse. The sequenced fragment ends 3 residues before the CDR3 boundary, so the rest is inferred from the germline J gene. Markers used for sorting pooled cutaneous lymph node cells were CD4, CD8alpha, NKG2D, NKG2ACE and others. This entry is derived from a study of CD8+ T cells in alopecia areata. For the study at large: Female C3H/HeJ mice aged about 6-11 weeks received skin from roughly 6-12-month-old C3H/HeJ donors with spontaneous alopecia.

The CDR3 runs 16 residues. Germline-derived CDR1 and CDR2 are LGHNA and YNLKQL (reference sequence). V was cut by 3 bases and J by 3 bases, with 12 bases left in between. Once RNA had been extracted, it was reverse transcribed into cDNA to act as the sequencing template. The data were produced by immunoSEQ multiplex PCR, yet TCRdb's version contains in-frame clones alone and is incomplete. The sample yields around 300,000 clones, without any singletons. The sample consisted of CD4+ T cells sorted from a lymph node. This chain links TRBV5 with TRBJ1-6, with D tentatively TRBD1 (5 bases). TRBJ1-6 is classed as an ORF, of uncertain function. This sequence was found in a C3H/HeJ mouse with alopecia areata. As its MHC haplotype, the strain has H2-k. The sequenced CDR3 bases are TGTGCCAGCAGCCAGCATCAGGGAGGCTATAATTCGCCC. It is translated as CASSQHQGGYNSP. The entire CDR3 is CASSQHQGGYNSPLYF.